This TCR beta chain was obtained from a study of CD8 T cells in Susac syndrome. Regarding the study as a whole: The study recognized that its TCR sequencing and HLA analysis covered a relatively small number of individuals.

Notes on this clonotype: Its antigen is not identified.

The V segment lost 4 bases and the J segment 3 bases; nucleotides outside the gene matches: 6. The V gene's germline CDR1 is KGHDR and CDR2 SFDVKD. This CDR3 has 16 residues. When the RNA was reverse transcribed, random hexamers were used with an input of roughly 0.45 to 1 ug. TCRdb re-analysed the immunoSEQ multiplex PCR reads in MiXCR, keeping a single row per CDR3 protein. Among around 160,000 distinct CDR3 sequences listed, over 85% were seen once. The receptor's source is a human donor in good health. This chain uses TRBV24-1 with TRBJ2-5; 11 nucleotides align to TRBD2. The sample consisted of CD4+ T cells from PBMCs. This CDR3 is CATSDPMTSGEETQYF. DNA for the CDR3: TGTGCCACCAGTGACCCGATGACTAGCGGGGAAGAGACCCAGTACTTC.